This T cell receptor beta chain was captured in a study of T-cell reconstitution after alpha-beta-depleted transplantation in children (dated by TCRdb to about 2016). Regarding the study in general: Using TCR repertoire profiling, the study followed T-cell immune reconstitution in a quantitative way in children after TCRalphabeta/CD19-depleted allogeneic hematopoietic cell transplantation. Study-wide findings and limitations: Over subsequent months, a decline in hyperexpanded clone frequencies was noted, and after one year, T-cell counts and TCRbeta diversity were mostly ascribed to newly produced T cells. The apparently early recovery of alphabetaT-cell counts about two months after transplant reportedly depended on only several hundred rapidly expanded clones that came from non-depleted graft cells. In some patients, the high TCRbeta diversity seen at day 60 was put down to recipient T cells and intrathymic progenitors that had survived conditioning.

Counted from cysteine to phenylalanine, this CDR3 has 18 amino acids. Only the CDR3 DNA is retained, 54 bases long and in frame from the first base. The junction carries 20 bases between V and J, which are trimmed by 0 bases and 4 bases respectively. The germline V gene sets CDR1 to SGHRS and CDR2 to YFSETQ. As regards this clonotype: No cognate antigen has been identified for it. There are no base qualities to consult, and no much larger clone falls within one base.

Reading the label with the study, this specimen's treatment or condition is: allogeneic hematopoietic cell transplantation with graft depleted of TCRalphabeta T cells and CD19 B cells. The transplant recipients were children given TCRalphabeta/CD19-depleted allogeneic hematopoietic cell grafts. Libraries were prepared through PCR. The data were produced on an Illumina HiSeq 2500. To normalize quantification of the TCRbeta repertoire, the TCR libraries were built with molecular barcoding that relied on unique molecular identifiers. The raw public data were reprocessed by TCRdb itself: fastp quality trimming at Q25, MiXCR clonotype calling, in-frame beta chains only. A single entry per CDR3 protein holds the most common genes and DNA from its merged rows. In this sample the table shows around 210,000 distinct CDR3 sequences, 6.6% of which occur a single time. The ten largest clones capture approximately 5.7% of the sample.

This chain joins TRBV5-1 to TRBJ1-3, with TRBD1 as a weak D call on 5 bases. Sample: PBMCs, taken before TCRalphabeta/CD19-depleted stem cell transplant. This clonotype was obtained from a boy aged 2-9 years with acute lymphoblastic leukemia, due to receive a stem cell transplant. In nucleotides, the sequence is TGCGCCAGCAGCTTGGGTGATTTGGGGGGGTTCGTCGGAAACACCATATATTTT. This encodes CASSLGDLGGFVGNTIYF. Beyond the CDR3, the reference TRBV5-1 and TRBJ1-3 genes provide the residues; the full variable domain reads: KAGVTQTPRYLIKTRGQQVTLSCSPISGHRSVSWYQQTPGQGLQFLFEYFSETQRNKGNFPGRFSGRQFSNSRSEMNVSTLELGDSALYLCASSLGDLGGFVGNTIYFGEGSWLTVV.